Listed below are T cell receptor beta chains from one sample, sequenced in a study of cytomegalovirus exposure and HLA in healthy donors. Clones were read by immunoSEQ multiplex PCR, and TCRdb kept only the in-frame ones, dropping some. This sample's table has some 120,000 clones. The sequencing input was PBMCs. The receptors shown here come from a man between 35 and 55 years old in good health and CMV-seropositive. Both conserved end residues are part of each CDR3. Fields, in order: J gene, CDR3 length, V gene, D gene, CDR3 protein, CDR3 DNA. A D gene is named only where the DNA matches it firmly.

TRBJ2-7 14 TRBV2 TRBD2 CASIRGLASYEQYF TGTGCCAGCATTAGGGGACTAGCCTCCTACGAGCAGTACTTC
TRBJ1-4 16 TRBV9 TRBD1 CASSAHFRDRNEKLFF TGTGCCAGCAGCGCACACTTCCGGGACAGGAATGAAAAACTGTTTTTT
TRBJ2-7 15 TRBV7-6 TRBD2 CASSFGASGAYEQYF TGTGCCAGCAGCTTTGGGGCTAGCGGAGCCTACGAGCAGTACTTC
TRBJ2-7 13 TRBV6-6 TRBD1 CASSAMDRYEQYF TGTGCCAGCAGTGCCATGGACAGGTACGAGCAGTACTTC
TRBJ2-2 14 TRBV10-3 TRBD1 CAISQTGENGELFF TGTGCCATCAGCCAGACAGGGGAAAACGGGGAGCTGTTTTTT
TRBJ2-7 15 TRBV21-1 - CASSKFQAGGYEQYF TGTGCCAGCAGCAAATTCCAAGCGGGAGGGTACGAGCAGTACTTC
TRBJ2-7 14 TRBV6-6 TRBD2 CASIRGEGTHEQYF TGTGCCAGCATACGGGGGGAGGGGACGCACGAGCAGTACTTC
TRBJ2-1 16 TRBV5-1 TRBD2 CASSLVGLAGKNEQFF TGCGCCAGCAGCTTGGTGGGACTAGCGGGAAAAAATGAGCAGTTCTTC
TRBJ2-2 16 TRBV7-3 TRBD2 CASSFPSGVNTGELFF TGTGCCAGCAGCTTCCCTAGCGGGGTGAACACCGGGGAGCTGTTTTTT
TRBJ1-2 13 TRBV2 - CASSGGYNYGYTF TGTGCCAGCAGTGGAGGGTATAACTATGGCTACACCTTC
TRBJ1-2 13 TRBV6-6 TRBD1 CASTSGTGSGYTF TGTGCCAGCACCTCGGGGACAGGCTCTGGCTACACCTTC
TRBJ2-7 15 TRBV18 - CASSSSQVSSYEQYF TGTGCCAGCTCGTCCAGCCAGGTATCCTCCTACGAGCAGTACTTC
TRBJ1-1 13 TRBV10-1 - CASSESSGSEAFF TGCGCCAGCAGTGAGTCGAGCGGGAGTGAAGCTTTCTTT
TRBJ2-1 14 TRBV19 - CATKGVSSYNEQFF TGTGCCACAAAGGGGGTTAGCTCCTACAATGAGCAGTTCTTC
TRBJ2-3 15 TRBV5-4 - CASSSGLDLQNTQYF TGTGCCAGCAGCTCTGGCCTAGACCTCCAGAATACGCAGTATTTT
TRBJ2-7 15 TRBV10-1 - CASSESRLSNNEQYF TGCGCCAGCAGTGAGTCGCGACTAAGTAATAACGAGCAGTACTTC
TRBJ2-7 15 TRBV4-1 TRBD1 CASSPTGTDIYEQYF TGCGCCAGCAGCCCGACCGGGACAGATATTTACGAGCAGTACTTC
TRBJ2-2 16 TRBV5-4 - CASSLRKRLNTGELFF TGTGCCAGCAGCTTGCGGAAGCGCCTGAACACCGGGGAGCTGTTTTTT
TRBJ2-7 15 TRBV10-3 - CAISELRPNSYEQYF TGTGCCATCAGTGAGTTGAGGCCCAACTCCTACGAGCAGTACTTC
TRBJ2-5 15 TRBV7-6 - CASRLDNRAQETQYF TGTGCCAGCAGGCTGGACAACAGAGCCCAAGAGACCCAGTACTTC
TRBJ1-5 16 TRBV5-6 TRBD1 CASSKGQGFSGQPQHF TGTGCCAGCAGCAAAGGACAGGGGTTTTCGGGTCAGCCCCAGCATTTT
TRBJ2-1 17 TRBV11-3 TRBD2 CASSLGGSGSERNEQFF TGTGCCAGCAGCTTAGGGGGTAGCGGGAGTGAGCGGAATGAGCAGTTCTTC
TRBJ2-1 11 TRBV27 - CASRRNNEQFF TGTGCCAGCAGGCGAAACAATGAGCAGTTCTTC
TRBJ2-5 13 TRBV10-1 TRBD2 CCPWLAGEETQYF TGCTGCCCATGGCTAGCGGGAGAAGAGACCCAGTACTTC
TRBJ2-1 15 TRBV7-3 TRBD2 CASSFFTSGRNEQFF TGTGCCAGCAGCTTTTTCACTAGCGGGAGAAATGAGCAGTTCTTC
TRBJ1-5 17 TRBV4-1 TRBD1 CASSQDFGTGVNQPQHF TGCGCCAGCAGCCAAGATTTCGGGACAGGGGTCAATCAGCCCCAGCATTTT
TRBJ2-3 14 TRBV7-2 - CASELAPSTDTQYF TGTGCCAGCGAACTAGCACCTAGCACAGATACGCAGTATTTT
TRBJ2-2 14 TRBV14 - CASSTQGFTGELFF TGTGCCAGCAGCACGCAGGGATTCACCGGGGAGCTGTTTTTT
TRBJ2-1 14 TRBV7-2 TRBD1 CASSRTGGNNEQFF TGTGCCAGCAGCCGGACAGGGGGGAACAATGAGCAGTTCTTC
TRBJ2-7 15 TRBV2 - CASSEGGQPSAEQYF TGTGCCAGCAGTGAAGGAGGACAGCCTTCTGCCGAGCAGTACTTC
TRBJ1-1 14 TRBV5-4 TRBD1 CASRTGGGNTEAFF TGTGCCAGCAGGACAGGGGGTGGGAACACTGAAGCTTTCTTT
TRBJ2-1 15 TRBV5-4 - CASSFARDSYNEQFF TGTGCCAGCAGCTTCGCCAGGGACTCCTACAATGAGCAGTTCTTC
TRBJ1-1 13 TRBV29-1 - CSVEIVGAGEAFF TGCAGCGTTGAAATCGTGGGGGCTGGTGAAGCTTTCTTT
TRBJ1-1 15 TRBV28 - CASSLGAGGFPEAFF TGTGCCAGCAGTTTAGGGGCCGGGGGGTTTCCTGAAGCTTTCTTT
TRBJ1-2 15 TRBV28 - CASSLNLGSNYGYTF TGTGCCAGCAGTTTAAATCTAGGTTCTAACTATGGCTACACCTTC
TRBJ1-2 11 TRBV20-1 - CSASQGPRYTF TGCAGTGCTAGCCAGGGGCCGCGCTACACCTTC
TRBJ1-2 15 TRBV27 TRBD1 CASSFTSDRKGGYTF TGTGCCAGCAGTTTCACCTCGGACAGGAAAGGTGGCTACACCTTC
TRBJ2-5 11 TRBV2 - CASTGQETQYF TGTGCCAGCACGGGACAAGAGACCCAGTACTTC
TRBJ2-5 14 TRBV7-9 TRBD1 CASSFQGGHGGQYF TGTGCCAGCAGCTTTCAAGGGGGCCATGGTGGGCAGTACTTC
TRBJ2-1 16 TRBV4-1 TRBD1 CASSQLGTGGLGEQFF TGCGCCAGCAGCCAACTGGGGACAGGGGGTTTAGGGGAGCAGTTCTTC
TRBJ2-7 14 TRBV27 - CASSSLFSAYEQYF TGTGCCAGCAGTTCCCTTTTCTCCGCCTACGAGCAGTACTTC
TRBJ2-5 13 TRBV5-1 - CASSSGGWETQYF TGCGCCAGCAGCTCCGGAGGGTGGGAGACCCAGTACTTC
TRBJ2-7 16 TRBV18 TRBD2 CASSPDTGLASYEQYF TGTGCCAGCTCACCAGACACGGGACTAGCTAGCTACGAGCAGTACTTC
TRBJ2-2 18 TRBV19 - CASRFPTGSRTNTGELFF TGTGCCAGTAGGTTCCCGACAGGTTCAAGGACGAACACCGGGGAGCTGTTTTTT
TRBJ2-2 15 TRBV9 TRBD2 CASSSRLAGAGELFF TGTGCCAGCAGCTCCCGACTAGCGGGAGCCGGGGAGCTGTTTTTT
TRBJ1-1 14 TRBV19 TRBD1 CASSMGQARTEAFF TGTGCCAGTAGTATGGGACAGGCAAGGACTGAAGCTTTCTTT
TRBJ2-5 14 TRBV19 TRBD1 CASSLDRSRETQYF TGTGCCAGTAGCCTGGACAGGTCGAGGGAGACCCAGTACTTC